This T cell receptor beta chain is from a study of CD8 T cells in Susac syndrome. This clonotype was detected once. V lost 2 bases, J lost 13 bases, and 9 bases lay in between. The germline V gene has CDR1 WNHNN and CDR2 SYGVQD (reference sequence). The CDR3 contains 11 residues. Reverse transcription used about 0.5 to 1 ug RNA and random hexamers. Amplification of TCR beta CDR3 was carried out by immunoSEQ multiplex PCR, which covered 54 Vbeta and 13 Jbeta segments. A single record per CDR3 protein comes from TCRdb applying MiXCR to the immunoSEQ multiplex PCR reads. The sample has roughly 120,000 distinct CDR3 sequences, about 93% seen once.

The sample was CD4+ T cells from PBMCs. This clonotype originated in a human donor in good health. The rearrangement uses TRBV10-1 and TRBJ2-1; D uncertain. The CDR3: CASSEGRLQFF. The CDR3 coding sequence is TGCGCCAGCAGTGAGGGGCGCCTCCAGTTCTTC.